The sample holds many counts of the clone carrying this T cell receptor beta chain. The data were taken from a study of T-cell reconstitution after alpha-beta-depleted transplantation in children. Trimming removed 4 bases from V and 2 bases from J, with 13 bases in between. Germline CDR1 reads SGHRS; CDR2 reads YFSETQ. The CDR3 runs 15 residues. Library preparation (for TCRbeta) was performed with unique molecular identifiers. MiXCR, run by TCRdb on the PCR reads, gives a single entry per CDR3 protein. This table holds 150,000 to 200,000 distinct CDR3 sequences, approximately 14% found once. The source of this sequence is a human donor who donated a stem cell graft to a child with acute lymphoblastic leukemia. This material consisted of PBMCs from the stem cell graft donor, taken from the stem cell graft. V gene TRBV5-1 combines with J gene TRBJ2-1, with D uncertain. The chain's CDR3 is CASSPESAPYNEQFF. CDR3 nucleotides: TGCGCCAGCAGCCCCGAGTCAGCCCCCTACAATGAGCAGTTCTTC.